Each of the 5 T cell receptor beta chains below was sequenced from the same sample in a study of T cell responses to AZD1222 COVID-19 vaccine. TCRdb's table, derived via immunoSEQ multiplex PCR, lists solely in-frame clones and lacks some. The sample includes under 200,000 clones, roughly 90% seen only once; the top ten take 1.6%. This specimen consisted of peripheral blood, obtained on day 0 of AZD1222 vaccination. Receptor source: an adult in good health.

The rearrangement uses TRBV10-3 and TRBJ2-2; a possible D gene is TRBD2 (6 bases). V was cut by 4 bases and J by 2 bases, with 8 bases left in between. The CDR3 runs to 14 residues. Germline CDR1 ENHRY, CDR2 SYGVKD. The DNA of the CDR3 is TGTGCCATCAGTGGGGGACTCAACACCGGGGAGCTGTTTTTT. Encoded protein: CAISGGLNTGELFF.

V and J are TRBV19 and TRBJ1-1; the match to TRBD1 covers 7 bases. CDR1 is LNHDA and CDR2 is SQIVND in the germline V gene (reference sequence). With 5 bases clipped from V and 0 bases from J, the junction kept 6 bases outside the gene matches. CDR3 length equals 15 residues. The CDR3 spells CASSVGQRLNTEAFF. DNA for the CDR3: TGTGCCAGTAGTGTGGGACAGCGGCTGAACACTGAAGCTTTCTTT.

The chain couples TRBV19 to TRBJ2-1; D is perhaps TRBD2 (5 bases). Trimming pared 4 bases from V and 6 bases from J, leaving 13 bases between. Germline values: CDR1 LNHDA, CDR2 SQIVND (reference sequence). CDR3 length equals 14 residues. Written as DNA, the CDR3 is TGTGCCAGTAGTAGCGGGTCTACCGGCAATGAGCAGTTCTTC. Amino acid sequence: CASSSGSTGNEQFF.

The chain is built from TRBV21-1 and TRBJ2-7; no DNA check was done on the table's D call, TRBD2. TRBV21-1 is a pseudogene locus. CDR3 size: 12 residues. The DNA of the CDR3 is TGTGCCAGCAGCAAGGGAGGGCGCGAGCAGTACTTC. This gives the protein CASSKGGREQYF.

This chain uses TRBV19 with TRBJ2-5; possible D gene TRBD1, 6 bases. V was clipped by 3 bases and J by 0 bases, with 8 bases between them. The CDR3 loop spans 14 amino acids. From germline, CDR1 is LNHDA and CDR2 SQIVND (reference sequence). CDR3 sequence (DNA): TGTGCCAGTAGTATCACAGGGAACCAAGAGACCCAGTACTTC. This codes for CASSITGNQETQYF.